This T cell receptor (beta chain) was identified in a study of blood T cell repertoires in COVID-19. Across the whole study: Samples came from the United States, Italy and Spain, spanning acute and convalescent COVID-19. Sources were T cells, B-cell-depleted T cells, or PBMCs; the material itself was cDNA or gDNA.

The data were produced by immunoSEQ multiplex PCR, yet TCRdb's version contains in-frame clones alone and is incomplete. The sample contains around 300,000 clones, 75% to 90% of which appear only once. Per the germline V gene, CDR1 is GTSNPN and CDR2 is SVGIG (reference sequence). This CDR3 contains 14 residues. J lost 8 bases, V lost 0 bases, and 7 bases had no gene match. What the recovered Cohort 3 donors had was two negative PCRs, clearance, or symptom resolution. The V call is TRBV30, the J call TRBJ1-5; TRBD1 aligns across 7 bases. The origin of this receptor is a woman in her forties or fifties who had recovered from COVID-19. The sequenced sample consisted of PBMCs or T cells enriched from blood (not recorded which). CDR3 nucleotides: TGTGCCTGGAGTGTATCGATCGGGACAGAGCCCCAGCATTTT. Amino acid sequence: CAWSVSIGTEPQHF.